The next 3 T cell receptor beta chains were all read from a single sample in a study of blood T cell repertoires in COVID-19. Sequencing was performed with immunoSEQ multiplex PCR; in TCRdb, only in-frame clones are kept and a portion is missing. There are approximately 180,000 clones in the sample; around 90% occur only once, and 0.5% to 0.6% lies in the top ten. The sequenced sample was peripheral blood. The origin of the receptors is a man between 50 and 59 years old with acute or convalescent COVID-19.

V and J are TRBV6-2 or TRBV6-3 and TRBJ1-2; TRBD1 matches at 8 bases. Looked up from germline, CDR1 is MNHEY and CDR2 is SVGEGT. This CDR3 comprises 15 residues. With V trimmed by 1 base and J by 3 bases, 4 bases remained unmatched. CDR3 DNA: TGTGCCAGCAGTTACTACCAGGGGGCGTACTATGGCTACACCTTC. Amino acid sequence: CASSYYQGAYYGYTF.

V gene TRBV12-3 or TRBV12-4 combines with J gene TRBJ2-5; perhaps TRBD2 as D (7 bases). CDR3 length: 13 amino acids. The germline V and J ends were trimmed by 3 bases and 5 bases, with 10 bases remaining between them. The CDR3 protein is CASSLRGGETQYF. The DNA of the CDR3 is TGTGCCAGCAGTTTGAGGGGGGGGGAGACCCAGTACTTC.

The chain employs TRBV5-1 and TRBJ2-7; 7 nucleotides agree with TRBD2. Germline-derived CDR1 and CDR2 are SGHRS and YFSETQ. Trimming took 4 bases from V and 3 from J; bases not matched to a gene: 7. The CDR3 is made up of 14 amino acids. This CDR3 reads CASSPRTGGYEQYF. In DNA form, the CDR3 reads TGCGCCAGCAGCCCCAGAACGGGGGGCTACGAGCAGTACTTC.